This T cell receptor (beta chain) derives from a study of cytomegalovirus exposure and HLA in healthy donors. The V gene's germline CDR1 is SGHNT and CDR2 YYREEE (reference sequence). Deletions cut 2 bases from V and 5 bases from J, with 11 bases between. This CDR3 is built from 15 residues. This clone was seen a handful of times. PCR used 60 Vbeta primers and 13 Jbeta primers. Generated by immunoSEQ multiplex PCR, the TCRdb table keeps only in-frame clones and is missing some. The sample has about 110,000 clones, roughly four fifths seen once. The V and J genes are TRBV5-4 and TRBJ1-6; no reliable D call. This clonotype was sampled from a man in his fifties or sixties in good health and CMV-seronegative. Sequencing input: PBMCs. CDR3 sequence: CASSLGGLDNSPLHF. The CDR3 DNA reads TGTGCCAGCAGCTTAGGAGGACTTGATAATTCACCCCTCCACTTT.